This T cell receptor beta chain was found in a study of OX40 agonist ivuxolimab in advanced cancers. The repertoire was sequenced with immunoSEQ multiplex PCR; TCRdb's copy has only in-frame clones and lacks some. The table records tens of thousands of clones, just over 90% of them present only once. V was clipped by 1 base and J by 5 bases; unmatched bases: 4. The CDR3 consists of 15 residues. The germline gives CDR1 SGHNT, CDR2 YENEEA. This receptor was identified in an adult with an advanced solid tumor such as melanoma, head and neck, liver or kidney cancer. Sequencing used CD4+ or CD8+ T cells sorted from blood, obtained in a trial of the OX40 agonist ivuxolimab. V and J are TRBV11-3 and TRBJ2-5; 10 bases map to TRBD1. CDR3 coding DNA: TGTGCCAGCAGCTTAGGACAGGGGGCAGGGGAGACCCAGTACTTC. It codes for CASSLGQGAGETQYF.